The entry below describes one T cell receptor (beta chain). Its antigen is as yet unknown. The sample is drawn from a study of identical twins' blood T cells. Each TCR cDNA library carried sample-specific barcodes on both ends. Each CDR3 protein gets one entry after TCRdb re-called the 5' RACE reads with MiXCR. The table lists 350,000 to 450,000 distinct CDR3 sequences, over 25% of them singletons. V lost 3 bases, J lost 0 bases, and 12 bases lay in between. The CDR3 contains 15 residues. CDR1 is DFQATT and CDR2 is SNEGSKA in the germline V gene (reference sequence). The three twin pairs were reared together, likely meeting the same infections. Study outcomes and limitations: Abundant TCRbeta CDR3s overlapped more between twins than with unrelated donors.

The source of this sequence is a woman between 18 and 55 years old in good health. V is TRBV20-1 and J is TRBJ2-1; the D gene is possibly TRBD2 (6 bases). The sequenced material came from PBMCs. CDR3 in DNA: TGCAGTGCTAGCTTCGGAGGGAGCTCCTACAATGAGCAGTTCTTC. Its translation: CSASFGGSSYNEQFF.